This T cell receptor beta chain came from a study of blood T cell repertoires in COVID-19. Method: immunoSEQ multiplex PCR; TCRdb's copy keeps in-frame clones and lacks some. This sample has about 240,000 clones; roughly 86% occur once, and the top ten carry roughly 3.1%. The CDR3 totals 13 residues. Trimming left V 3 bases short and J 4 bases short, with 6 bases between. The receptor was derived from a woman between 35 and 50 years old with acute COVID-19. Specimen: PBMCs or T cells enriched from blood (not recorded which). The chain uses TRBV12-3 or TRBV12-4 and TRBJ2-2, with D tentatively TRBD2 (6 bases). The CDR3 nucleotides are TGTGCCAGCAGTTTGGGAGGCACCGGGGAGCTGTTTTTT. As protein: CASSLGGTGELFF.